This T cell receptor (beta chain) was captured in a study of T cells in Graves' hyperthyroidism and ophthalmopathy. Findings and caveats of the study: Among thyroid clonotypes expanded above 0.001, most also appeared in blood. Ophthalmopathy cases were set apart from stable hyperthyroidism by a 13 V-J model.

Turning to this clonotype: Its cognate antigen is unknown.

Amplification yielded TCR beta CDR3 regions, with RNA transcripts as the source. The study used the HTBI primer set for a first-round RT-PCR of the TCR CDR3. TCRdb re-called the multiplex PCR reads with MiXCR, one entry per CDR3 protein. The sample lists a few hundred thousand distinct CDR3 sequences, roughly 13% occurring once. Diagnostic assessment was based on clinical symptoms, serum thyroxine and TRAb, thyroid ultrasound and orbital computed tomography. Each 10 ml fresh peripheral blood draw supplied the PBMCs. The CDR3 loop spans 13 amino acids. Between the trimmed V and J ends, which lost 7 bases and 2 bases, there was a span of 9 bases. Germline V gene lookup returns CDR1 ENHRY and CDR2 SYGVKD.

The sample comprised blood. This chain joins TRBV10-3 and TRBJ2-1; D perhaps matches TRBD2 (5 bases). The source is a woman under 30 with Graves' hyperthyroidism. The DNA of the CDR3 is TGTGCCATCACCGGGAATCCCTACAATGAGCAGTTCTTC. As protein: CAITGNPYNEQFF.